This T cell receptor (beta chain) was obtained from a study of vaccination and CD4 T cells after COVID-19. Study background: After nasal swab PCR-confirmed SARS-CoV-2, nine convalescents had mild disease and one severe. General study results and limits: Spike mono-reactive status applied to 304 of 307 vaccine-specific clones in convalescent patients.

Comment on this clonotype: Its specificity is not known.

Treatment given: roughly 10-day PBMC culture with coronavirus spike peptide pools or control peptides (ViraFEST assay). Sequence data for DNA of cultured CD4+ T cells were generated by the Oncomine TCR Beta short-read assay. Each CDR3 protein is one row after TCRdb ran MiXCR on the PCR reads. The table records roughly 16,000 distinct CDR3 sequences, 44% of them present only once. CDR1 is SGHDT, CDR2 YYEEEE, per germline. The CDR3 has 13 residues. V was trimmed by 7 bases and J by 2 bases, leaving 12 bases between them. Sequences were derived from CD4+ T cells from blood, cultured in vitro, sampled after SARS-CoV-2 vaccination. The chain is built from TRBV5-6 and TRBJ1-1; D gene ambiguous. This receptor was taken from a human donor who had recovered from COVID-19. The CDR3 coding sequence is TGTGCCAGCTCCTACACGCGAAACACTGAAGCTTTCTTT. Its protein product is CASSYTRNTEAFF. The full variable domain, rest sourced from reference TRBV5-6 and TRBJ1-1, is DAGVTQSPTHLIKTRGQQVTLRCSPKSGHDTVSWYQQALGQGPQFIFQYYEEEERQRGNFPDRFSGHQFPNYSSELNVNALLLGDSALYLCASSYTRNTEAFFGQGTRLTVV.